This entry concerns a single T cell receptor beta chain. Its binding antigen is unknown. Base qualities are missing; no much larger clone stands one base away. This sample is drawn from a study of blood T cell repertoires in COVID-19 (dated by TCRdb to 2020 to 2021). Notes on the research overall: Samples covering the acute and convalescent phases of COVID-19 were provided by collaborators in the United States, Italy and Spain. The material from the prospective study consisted of cDNA or gDNA derived from T cells, B-cell-depleted T cells, or PBMCs. The dataset comprised deeply sampled blood TCRbeta repertoires from subjects exposed to, actively infected with, or recovered from COVID-19. The repertoires were made available in a free public database intended to serve as a resource for research on the immune response to SARS-CoV-2. Samples came from the ongoing ImmuneRACE study (first 160 participants) plus 1,254 subjects from 6 global collaborators. Nearly every sample came with metadata listing a de-identified subject ID, COVID-19 status, age in years and sex. Where available, HLA class I and class II types were taken from metadata supplied by the sample provider and were not determined by assay-based typing.

Collaborating institutions collected whole blood in K2EDTA tubes following their own protocols. For TCRbeta analysis, collaborators shipped samples as frozen whole blood, isolated PBMCs, or DNA extracted from either of those sample types. The CDR3, cysteine through phenylalanine, is 17 amino acids long. Only the CDR3 DNA stays, 51 bases, in frame from base 1. Germline trimming amounts to 0 bases on V and 4 bases on J, with 5 as the count of junction bases outside the gene matches. According to the germline V gene, CDR1 reads SGHRS and CDR2 reads YFSETQ. The investigation overall reported the following: The quantity of clinical and demographic metadata differed by source and by participant and was supplied without curation.

TCRbeta CDR3 regions were amplified from genomic DNA by means of the immunoSEQ Assay, a bias-controlled multiplex PCR. From the authors' description of their analysis: The number of nucleated cells in each sample was estimated from the amplification of reference gene primers within the assay. Sequence reads were collapsed and filtered to measure the absolute abundance of every unique TCRbeta CDR3 rearrangement. Productive Simpson clonality was computed per sample as the square root of Simpson's diversity index over productive rearrangements. The source is immuneACCESS, and TCRdb retained only in-frame sequences with V and J called. Part of the clones is not carried over; for the studies checked, unresolved V genes explain less than half of this, and the remainder is unexplained. Clone size and V and J calls were adopted from that table, with D and trimming inferred from the DNA. In all, the sample holds around 200,000 clones, and 70% to 90% of those were seen once. About 4.9% of the sample is in the top ten clones.

The sequence derives from a woman older than 75 with acute or convalescent COVID-19. The V gene is TRBV5-1 and the J gene is TRBJ2-6; 9 bases in the junction line up with TRBD1. Sequencing used peripheral blood. The nucleotide sequence is given as TGCGCCAGCAGCTTGGCCGGGACAGGGACCGGGGCCAACGTCCTGACTTTC. Translated, it gives CASSLAGTGTGANVLTF.